The 12 T cell receptor beta chains presented below share a single source sample, sequenced in a study of post-analysis software for immune sequencing data. Study observations and caveats: There were five or six TRBV segments more frequent in patients than controls, and TRBV5-6, TRBV5-1 and TRBV20-1 were among them.

Unique-molecular-identifier-tagged TCR beta cDNA libraries were used. TCRdb analysed the PCR reads with MiXCR anew, one entry per CDR3 protein. The data contain hundreds of thousands of distinct CDR3 sequences, 53% of them singletons. These TCRs are of unknown antigen specificity. What was sequenced was blood. These TCRs come from a girl aged 10 to 17 with multiple sclerosis.

This clonotype was detected a few times. V gene TRBV5-1 combines with J gene TRBJ2-5; D is ambiguous. The CDR3 spans 15 residues. V dropped 2 bases and J dropped 3 bases, with 14 bases sitting between them. Looked up from germline, CDR1 is SGHRS and CDR2 is YFSETQ. The CDR3 DNA is TGCGCCAGCAGCTTCGTCACGGATCCAAAAGAGACCCAGTACTTC. This encodes CASSFVTDPKETQYF.

The chain is built from TRBV20-1 and TRBJ2-7; D may be TRBD1 (5 bases). Germline V gives CDR1 DFQATT, CDR2 SNEGSKA (reference sequence). The V gene lost 1 base and the J gene lost 0 bases, with 13 bases spanning the gap. The CDR3 is 15 amino acids. Here the CDR3 reads CSARVPGASSYEQYF. CDR3 nucleotide sequence: TGCAGTGCTAGAGTGCCTGGGGCCAGCTCCTACGAGCAGTACTTC.

This clonotype appeared a few times. CDR3 in amino acids: CASSFLQGDYGYTF. In nucleotides, the CDR3 is TGCGCCAGCAGCTTCCTACAGGGTGACTATGGCTACACCTTC. The genes are TRBV5-1 and TRBJ1-2; D is possibly TRBD1 (6 bases). Germline assignment: CDR1 SGHRS and CDR2 YFSETQ. The ends were cut back, 2 bases at V and 3 bases at J, with 11 bases in the middle. CDR3 size: 14 residues.

This clonotype was seen more than once but under ten times. V gene TRBV12-3 or TRBV12-4 combines with J gene TRBJ2-7, with 8 bases fitting TRBD1. The CDR3 length is 12 residues. V was pared by 7 bases and J by 5 bases, with 4 bases of the junction left unmatched. This chain's CDR3 is CASKDRANEQYF. DNA for the CDR3: TGTGCCAGCAAGGACAGGGCCAACGAGCAGTACTTC.

This clonotype was counted once. J is TRBJ2-7 and V is TRBV14; D remains unclear. This CDR3 is built from 16 residues. V lost 4 bases to trimming and J lost 2 bases, with 18 bases between them. CDR1 is SGHDN, CDR2 FVKESK, per germline. CDR3 nucleotides: TGTGCCAGCAGCCTCGGACCGACGATAGGCCCCTACGAGCAGTACTTC. Translation: CASSLGPTIGPYEQYF.

The chain uses TRBV25-1 and TRBJ2-5, with 9 bases lining up with TRBD1. CDR1 is MGHDK, CDR2 SYGVNS, per germline. J was trimmed by 5 bases and V by 6 bases; bases with no gene match: 13. CDR3 length equals 16 residues. CDR3: CASSLSPGQGGETQYF. The CDR3 region has the DNA TGTGCCAGCAGCCTCAGCCCGGGACAGGGAGGGGAGACCCAGTACTTC. The full variable domain, completed using reference TRBV25-1 and TRBJ2-5, is EADIYQTPRYLVIGTGKKITLECSQTMGHDKMYWYQQDPGMELHLIHYSYGVNSTEKGDLSSESTVSRIRTEHFPLTLESARPSHTSQYLCASSLSPGQGGETQYFGPGTRLLVL.

V is TRBV7-9 and J is TRBJ2-2, with TRBD2 matching over 11 bases. The CDR3 spans 19 residues. The trim removed 5 bases at V and 6 bases at J, leaving 17 bases unmatched. Per germline, CDR1 SEHNR and CDR2 FQNEAQ (reference sequence). The CDR3 region is CASSTPFGLAGGGPGELFF. CDR3 coding DNA: TGTGCCAGCAGCACGCCTTTTGGGCTAGCGGGAGGAGGTCCCGGGGAGCTGTTTTTT.

The rearrangement joins TRBV4-1 to TRBJ2-1; no clear D. Germline V gene lookup returns CDR1 MGHRA and CDR2 YSYEKL. CDR3 length: 11 amino acids. V was trimmed by 8 bases and J by 6 bases, leaving 8 bases between them. In DNA form, the CDR3 reads TGCGCCAGCTCAGCCTCCAATGAGCAGTTCTTC. As protein: CASSASNEQFF.

As for this clonotype: An end of the junction differs from the germline gene, which may be a read error. This chain connects TRBV7-3 to TRBJ2-3; D is ambiguous. CDR1 SGHTA and CDR2 FQGTGA come from the germline V gene. CDR3 length equals 14 residues. CDR3: CTSSLTSAVDTQYF. CDR3 bases: TGTACCAGCAGCTTAACCAGCGCGGTGGATACGCAGTATTTT.

In this sample, this clonotype turned up a few times. Written as DNA, the CDR3 is TGTGCCACCAGGGAGGGCTATGGCTACACCTTC. This sequence encodes CATREGYGYTF. J is TRBJ1-2 and V is TRBV6-2 or TRBV6-3; TRBD1 is a possible D gene (5 bases). There are 11 residues in the CDR3. The V end was cut by 10 bases, the J end by 4 bases, with 10 bases between. Germline assignment: CDR1 MNHEY and CDR2 SVGEGT.

The V call is TRBV12-3 or TRBV12-4, the J call TRBJ1-6; no clear D gene. CDR3 length equals 13 residues. Between the trimmed V and J ends, which lost 4 bases and 10 bases, there was a span of 11 bases. The DNA for the CDR3 is TGTGCCAGCAGTTGGACTCCTGGGTCACCCCTCCACTTT. Translating it yields CASSWTPGSPLHF.

V usage is TRBV3-1 and J usage is TRBJ2-2, with D perhaps assigned TRBD1 or TRBD2 (5 bases each). CDR3 length: 13 amino acids. The ends were cut back, 3 bases at V and 6 bases at J, with 8 bases in the middle. Germline values: CDR1 LGHDT, CDR2 YNNKEL (reference sequence). CDR3 residues: CASSQPGPGELFF. CDR3 in DNA: TGTGCCAGCAGCCAGCCGGGACCCGGGGAGCTGTTTTTT.